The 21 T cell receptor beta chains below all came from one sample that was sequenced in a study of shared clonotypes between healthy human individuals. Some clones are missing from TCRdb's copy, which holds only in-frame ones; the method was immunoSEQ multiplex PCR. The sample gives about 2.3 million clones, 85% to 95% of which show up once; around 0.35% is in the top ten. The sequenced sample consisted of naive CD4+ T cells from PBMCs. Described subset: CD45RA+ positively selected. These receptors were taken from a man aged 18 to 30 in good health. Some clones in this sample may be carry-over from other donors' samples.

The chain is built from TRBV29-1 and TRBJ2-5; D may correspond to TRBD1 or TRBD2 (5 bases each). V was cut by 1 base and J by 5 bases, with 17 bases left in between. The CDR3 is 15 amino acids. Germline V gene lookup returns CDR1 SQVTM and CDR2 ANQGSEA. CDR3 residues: CSVEAGQNWRETQYF. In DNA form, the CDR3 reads TGCAGCGTTGAAGCGGGGCAGAATTGGCGGGAGACCCAGTACTTC.

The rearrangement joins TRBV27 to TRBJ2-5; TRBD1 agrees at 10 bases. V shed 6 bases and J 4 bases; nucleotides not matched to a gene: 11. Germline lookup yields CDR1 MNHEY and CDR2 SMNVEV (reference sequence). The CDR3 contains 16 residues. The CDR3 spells CASRGLTGGFGETQYF. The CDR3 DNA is TGTGCCAGCAGGGGCTTGACAGGGGGCTTCGGAGAGACCCAGTACTTC.

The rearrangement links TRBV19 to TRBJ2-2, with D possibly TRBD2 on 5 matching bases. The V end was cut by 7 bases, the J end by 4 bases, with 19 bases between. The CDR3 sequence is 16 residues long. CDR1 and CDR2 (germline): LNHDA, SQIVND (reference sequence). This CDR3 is CASKDQEAGSTGELFF. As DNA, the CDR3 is TGTGCCAGTAAGGATCAGGAGGCAGGAAGCACCGGGGAGCTGTTTTTT.

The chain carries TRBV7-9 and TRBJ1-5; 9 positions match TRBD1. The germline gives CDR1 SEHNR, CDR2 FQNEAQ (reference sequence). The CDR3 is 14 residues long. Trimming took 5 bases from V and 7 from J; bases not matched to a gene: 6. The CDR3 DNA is TGTGCCAGCAGCCCCAAGGGACAGGGACAGCCCCAGCATTTT. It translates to CASSPKGQGQPQHF.

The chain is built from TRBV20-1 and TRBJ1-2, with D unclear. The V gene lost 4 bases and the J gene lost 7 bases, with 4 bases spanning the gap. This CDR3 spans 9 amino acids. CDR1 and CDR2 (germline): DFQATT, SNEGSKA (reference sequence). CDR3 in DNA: TGCAGTGCTAAGGGTGGCTACACCTTC. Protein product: CSAKGGYTF.

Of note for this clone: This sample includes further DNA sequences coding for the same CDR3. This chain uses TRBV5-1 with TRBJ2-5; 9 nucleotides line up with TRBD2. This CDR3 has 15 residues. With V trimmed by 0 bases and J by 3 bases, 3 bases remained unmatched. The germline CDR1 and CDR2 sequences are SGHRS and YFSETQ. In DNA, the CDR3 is TGCGCCAGCAGCTTGGGGGCTAGCGGGAAAGAGACCCAGTACTTC. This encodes CASSLGASGKETQYF.

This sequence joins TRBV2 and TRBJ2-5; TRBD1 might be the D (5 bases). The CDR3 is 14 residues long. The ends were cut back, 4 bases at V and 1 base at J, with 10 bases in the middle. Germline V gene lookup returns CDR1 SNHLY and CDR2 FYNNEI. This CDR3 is CASSATDSQETQYF. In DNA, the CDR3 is TGTGCCAGCAGTGCGACAGATAGCCAAGAGACCCAGTACTTC.

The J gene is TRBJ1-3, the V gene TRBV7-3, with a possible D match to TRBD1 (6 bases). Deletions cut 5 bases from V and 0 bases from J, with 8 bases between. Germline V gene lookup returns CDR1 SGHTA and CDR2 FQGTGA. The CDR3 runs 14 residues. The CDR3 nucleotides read TGTGCCAGCAGCCGGGGGCCCTCTGGAAACACCATATATTTT. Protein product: CASSRGPSGNTIYF. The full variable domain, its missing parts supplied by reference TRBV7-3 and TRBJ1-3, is GAGVSQTPSNKVTEKGKYVELRCDPISGHTALYWYRQSLGQGPEFLIYFQGTGAADDSGLPNDRFFAVRPEGSVSTLKIQRTERGDSAVYLCASSRGPSGNTIYFGEGSWLTVV.

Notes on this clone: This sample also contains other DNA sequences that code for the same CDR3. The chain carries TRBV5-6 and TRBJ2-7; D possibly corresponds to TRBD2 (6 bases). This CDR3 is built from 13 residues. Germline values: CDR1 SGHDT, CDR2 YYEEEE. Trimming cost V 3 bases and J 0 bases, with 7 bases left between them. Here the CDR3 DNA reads TGTGCCAGCAGCTCGGGACTCTCCTACGAGCAGTACTTC. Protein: CASSSGLSYEQYF.

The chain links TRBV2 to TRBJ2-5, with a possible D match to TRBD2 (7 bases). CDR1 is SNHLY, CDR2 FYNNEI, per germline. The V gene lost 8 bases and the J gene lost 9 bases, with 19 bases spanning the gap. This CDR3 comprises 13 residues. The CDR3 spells CASAEGGARAQYF. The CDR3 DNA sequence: TGTGCCAGCGCCGAAGGGGGGGCTAGGGCCCAGTACTTC.

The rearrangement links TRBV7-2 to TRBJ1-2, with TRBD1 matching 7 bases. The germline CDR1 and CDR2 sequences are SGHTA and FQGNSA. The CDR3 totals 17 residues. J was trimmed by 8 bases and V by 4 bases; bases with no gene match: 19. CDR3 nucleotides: TGTGCCAGCAGCTCCCAGGGAGCACAGGGGAGGTCTATGGGCTACACCTTC. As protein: CASSSQGAQGRSMGYTF.

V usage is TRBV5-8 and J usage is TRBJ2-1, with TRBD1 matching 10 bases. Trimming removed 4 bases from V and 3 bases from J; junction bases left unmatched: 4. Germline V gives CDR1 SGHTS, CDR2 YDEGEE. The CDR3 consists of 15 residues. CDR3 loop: CASSNRDRGYNEQFF. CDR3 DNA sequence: TGTGCCAGCAGCAACCGGGACAGGGGCTACAATGAGCAGTTCTTC.

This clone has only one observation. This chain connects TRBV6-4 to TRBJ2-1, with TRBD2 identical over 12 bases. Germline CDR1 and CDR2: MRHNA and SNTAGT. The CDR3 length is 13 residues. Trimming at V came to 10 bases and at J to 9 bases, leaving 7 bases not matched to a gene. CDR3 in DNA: TGTGCCACCGGACTAGCGGGACGTTCTGAGCAGTTCTTC. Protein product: CATGLAGRSEQFF.

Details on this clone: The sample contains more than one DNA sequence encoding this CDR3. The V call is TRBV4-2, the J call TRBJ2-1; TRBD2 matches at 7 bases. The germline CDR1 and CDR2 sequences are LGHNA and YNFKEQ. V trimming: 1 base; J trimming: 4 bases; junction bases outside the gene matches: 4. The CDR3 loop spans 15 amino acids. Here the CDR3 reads CASSQGGSSYNEQFF. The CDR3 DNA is TGTGCCAGCAGCCAAGGCGGGAGTTCGTACAATGAGCAGTTCTTC.

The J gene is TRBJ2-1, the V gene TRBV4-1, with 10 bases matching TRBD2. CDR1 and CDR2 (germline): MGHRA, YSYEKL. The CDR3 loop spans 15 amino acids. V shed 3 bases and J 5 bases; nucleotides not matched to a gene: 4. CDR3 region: CASSHGLADDNEQFF. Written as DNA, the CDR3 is TGCGCCAGCAGCCATGGACTAGCGGACGACAATGAGCAGTTCTTC.

Here the CDR3 DNA reads TGTGCCAGCAGCTTAGGAGGGGGATTAACCCAGCGACAAGAGACCCAGTACTTC. Protein product: CASSLGGGLTQRQETQYF. V gene TRBV11-3 combines with J gene TRBJ2-5, with D possibly TRBD1 on 6 matching bases. V lost 1 base and J 2 bases, leaving 20 bases between the germline ends. Germline values: CDR1 SGHNT, CDR2 YENEEA. The CDR3 is 18 residues long. The full variable domain, its missing parts supplied by reference TRBV11-3 and TRBJ2-5, is EAGVVQSPRYKIIEKKQPVAFWCNPISGHNTLYWYLQNLGQGPELLIRYENEEAVDDSQLPKDRFSAERLKGVDSTLKIQPAELGDSAVYLCASSLGGGLTQRQETQYFGPGTRLLVL.

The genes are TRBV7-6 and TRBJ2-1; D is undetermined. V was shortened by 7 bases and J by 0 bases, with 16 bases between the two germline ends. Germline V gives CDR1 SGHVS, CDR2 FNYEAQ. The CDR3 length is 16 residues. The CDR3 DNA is TGTGCCAGCACAGCCACGTGGGCAGCCTCCTACAATGAGCAGTTCTTC. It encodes CASTATWAASYNEQFF.

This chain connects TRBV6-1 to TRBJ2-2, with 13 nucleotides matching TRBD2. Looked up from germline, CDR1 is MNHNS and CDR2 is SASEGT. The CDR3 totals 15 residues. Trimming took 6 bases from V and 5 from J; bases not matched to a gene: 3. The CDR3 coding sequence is TGTGCCAGCAGACTAGCGGGAGGGGGAACCGGGGAGCTGTTTTTT. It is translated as CASRLAGGGTGELFF.

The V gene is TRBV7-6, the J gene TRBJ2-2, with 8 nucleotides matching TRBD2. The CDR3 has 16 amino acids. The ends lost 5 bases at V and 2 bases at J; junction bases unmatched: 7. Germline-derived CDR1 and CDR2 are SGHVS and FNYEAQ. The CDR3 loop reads CASSSLAGLNTGELFF. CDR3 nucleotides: TGTGCCAGCAGCAGTCTAGCGGGCCTCAACACCGGGGAGCTGTTTTTT.

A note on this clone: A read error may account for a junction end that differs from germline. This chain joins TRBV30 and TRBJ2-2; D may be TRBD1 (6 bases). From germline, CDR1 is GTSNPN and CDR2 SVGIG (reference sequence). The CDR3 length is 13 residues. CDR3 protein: CAWSVWGPGELFF. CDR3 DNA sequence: TGTGCCTGGAGTGTATGGGGGCCCGGCGAGCTGTTTTTT.

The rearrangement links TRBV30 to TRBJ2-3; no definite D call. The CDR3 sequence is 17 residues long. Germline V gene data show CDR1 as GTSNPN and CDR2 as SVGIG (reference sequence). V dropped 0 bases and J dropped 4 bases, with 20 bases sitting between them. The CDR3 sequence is CAWSVDLEVGYADTQYF. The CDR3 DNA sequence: TGTGCCTGGAGTGTGGACCTCGAGGTGGGGTATGCAGATACGCAGTATTTT.